Below are 16 T cell receptor beta chains sequenced from a single sample in a study of response to subunit inactivated influenza vaccine. TCRdb redid the calling of the RT-PCR reads with MiXCR, one entry per CDR3 protein. The sample records approximately 500,000 distinct CDR3 sequences, 11% to 15% being singletons. This specimen was PBMCs from blood, taken roughly 12 days after vaccination. The receptors were gathered from a man over 45 who received an inactivated influenza vaccine.

This clonotype appeared many times. V and J are TRBV4-2 and TRBJ1-5; the D is unclear. This CDR3 region has 13 residues. Deletions cut 4 bases from V and 6 bases from J, with 10 bases between. Germline V gene data show CDR1 as LGHNA and CDR2 as YNFKEQ. CDR3 region: CASSPRKAQPQHF. The CDR3 coding sequence is TGTGCCAGCAGCCCCAGAAAGGCTCAGCCCCAGCATTTT.

This clonotype was counted a few times. The chain couples TRBV7-2 to TRBJ2-3; D uncertain. V lost 5 bases, J lost 0 bases, and 9 bases lay in between. Germline V CDR1 and CDR2: SGHTA, FQGNSA. CDR3 length: 14 residues. In DNA form, the CDR3 reads TGTGCCAGCAGCCGGGCCAGTAGCACAGATACGCAGTATTTT. Translation gives CASSRASSTDTQYF.

The chain combines TRBV6-2 or TRBV6-3 with TRBJ2-2; no definite D call. Between the trimmed V and J ends, which lost 3 bases and 7 bases, there was a span of 6 bases. The germline gives CDR1 MNHEY, CDR2 SVGEGT. The CDR3 totals 12 residues. CDR3: CASSYFDGELFF. The CDR3, as DNA: TGTGCCAGCAGTTATTTCGACGGGGAGCTGTTTTTT.

This clonotype showed up many times. The chain links TRBV10-3 to TRBJ2-3; the D gene is possibly TRBD2 (5 bases). V dropped 3 bases and J dropped 2 bases, with 15 bases sitting between them. The V gene's germline CDR1 is ENHRY and CDR2 SYGVKD. CDR3 length: 16 amino acids. CDR3 bases: TGTGCCATCAGTGATGGCGGGCCAAGAGTCACAGATACGCAGTATTTT. Its protein is CAISDGGPRVTDTQYF.

In its sample, this clonotype was seen once. The V call is TRBV30, the J call TRBJ2-1; TRBD2 aligns across 7 bases. The CDR3 is made up of 15 amino acids. Trimming took 2 bases from V and 0 from J; bases not matched to a gene: 4. In germline, CDR1 is GTSNPN, CDR2 SVGIG (reference sequence). CDR3 in amino acids: CAWSNGGSSYNEQFF. Written as DNA, the CDR3 is TGTGCCTGGAGTAACGGGGGGAGCTCCTACAATGAGCAGTTCTTC.

The chain has TRBV4-1 and TRBJ2-1; possible D gene TRBD2, 6 bases. V lost 4 bases to trimming and J lost 6 bases, with 19 bases between them. The germline CDR1 and CDR2 sequences are MGHRA and YSYEKL. The CDR3 contains 16 residues. The CDR3 bases are TGCGCCAGCAGCCCCCCCGGTGGTGGCGGGGTCAATGAGCAGTTCTTC. It specifies CASSPPGGGGVNEQFF.

This clonotype was counted many times. The chain couples TRBV5-1 to TRBJ2-1; D is uncertain. The germline CDR1 and CDR2 sequences are SGHRS and YFSETQ. V lost 4 bases and J lost 6, with 11 bases in between. The CDR3 spans 13 residues. Written as DNA, the CDR3 is TGCGCCAGCAGCCCTCTTTTGACCAATGAGCAGTTCTTC. It translates to CASSPLLTNEQFF.

This chain uses TRBV11-2 with TRBJ1-3; unclear D gene. Germline V gene data show CDR1 as SGHAT and CDR2 as FQNNGV. The CDR3 sequence is 19 residues long. With 1 base removed from V and 3 bases from J, the gap between germline ends came to 22 bases. CDR3 nucleotide sequence: TGTGCCAGCAGCTTAGTCAATTTTGGGATTCGGTCGGTTGGAAACACCATATATTTT. As protein: CASSLVNFGIRSVGNTIYF.

J is TRBJ2-3 and V is TRBV28; the D gene is possibly TRBD2 (6 bases). CDR3 size: 15 residues. Trimming stripped 4 bases from V and 4 bases from J, with 15 bases between. Looked up from germline, CDR1 is MDHEN and CDR2 is SYDVKM. The DNA of the CDR3 is TGTGCCAGCAGTTCACTAGCCCATCCCCCAGATACGCAGTATTTT. This encodes CASSSLAHPPDTQYF.

This clonotype was found a few times. This chain connects TRBV19 to TRBJ2-2; D may be TRBD2 (6 bases). The V end lost 6 bases, the J end lost 13 bases, and 15 bases lay between the germline ends. This CDR3 comprises 12 residues. Germline values: CDR1 LNHDA, CDR2 SQIVND (reference sequence). The CDR3 reads CASSREKGGLFF. The CDR3 bases are TGTGCCAGTAGCCGGGAGAAAGGAGGGCTGTTTTTT.

J is TRBJ2-3 and V is TRBV4-3; 7 bases fit TRBD1. The J segment lost 2 bases and the V segment lost 4 bases, leaving 9 bases of the junction unmatched. Germline V gene data show CDR1 as LGHNA and CDR2 as YSLEER. This CDR3 comprises 16 residues. CDR3 coding DNA: TGCGCCAGCAGCCTCAACAGACAGGGATTCACAGATACGCAGTATTTT. Translated: CASSLNRQGFTDTQYF.

The chain recombines TRBV6-5 with TRBJ2-7; 12 bases align to TRBD1. Per the germline V gene, CDR1 is MNHEY and CDR2 is SVGAGI. V was pared by 0 bases and J by 4 bases, with 1 base of the junction left unmatched. This CDR3 is 15 amino acids long. CDR3 sequence: CASSYSGQGAYEQYF. The DNA for the CDR3 is TGTGCCAGCAGTTACTCGGGACAGGGGGCGTACGAGCAGTACTTC.

There are many counts of this clonotype. CDR3 DNA: TGCGCCAGCAGCTTTATCCCCCCCTCTGTGCTCGGGGCCAACGTCCTGACTTTC. It encodes CASSFIPPSVLGANVLTF. The chain carries TRBV5-1 and TRBJ2-6; no firm D call. The length of the CDR3 is 18 residues. The V and J ends lost 2 bases and 4 bases respectively, with 19 bases between them. Per the germline V gene, CDR1 is SGHRS and CDR2 is YFSETQ.

V is TRBV7-2 and J is TRBJ2-7; D unclear. The CDR3 is 11 residues long. CDR1 SGHTA and CDR2 FQGNSA come from the germline V gene. V gave up 5 bases and J gave up 6 bases, with 8 bases separating them. The CDR3 DNA follows: TGTGCCAGCAGCAATGAAGCCGAGCAGTACTTC. This sequence encodes CASSNEAEQYF.

The chain employs TRBV7-2 and TRBJ2-1, with TRBD2 as a possible D gene (5 bases). Germline CDR1 and CDR2: SGHTA and FQGNSA. With 6 bases removed from V and 15 bases from J, the gap between germline ends came to 15 bases. The CDR3 is 11 amino acids. The CDR3 region is CASRHAEAGFF. The CDR3 DNA reads as TGTGCCAGCAGGCATGCGGAGGCTGGGTTCTTC.

This clonotype was seen ten or more times. The J gene is TRBJ2-2, the V gene TRBV29-1; 10 bases line up with TRBD2. This CDR3 spans 14 amino acids. Germline V gene sequence: CDR1 SQVTM, CDR2 ANQGSEA. V was clipped by 3 bases and J by 4 bases; unmatched bases: 2. CDR3 amino acids: CSVDLAGVTGELFF. As DNA, the CDR3 is TGCAGCGTTGATCTAGCGGGGGTCACCGGGGAGCTGTTTTTT.